This T cell receptor (beta chain) was retrieved from a study of control samples from healthy donors and cancer patients. The data were produced by immunoSEQ multiplex PCR, yet TCRdb's version contains in-frame clones alone and is incomplete. The sample holds about 180,000 clones; 90% are singletons and the top ten take 1.1% to 1.5%. Trimming shortened V by 4 bases and J by 5 bases, and 14 bases separated the two germline ends. Germline V gives CDR1 SGHTA, CDR2 FQGNSA. CDR3 length: 14 residues. The sequenced material came from blood. The chain has TRBV7-2 and TRBJ1-1, with D perhaps TRBD1 (6 bases). The sequence derives from a woman aged 45 to 65 in good health. This CDR3 is CASSSRGTGTEAFF. CDR3 DNA: TGTGCCAGCAGCTCGCGGGGCACAGGGACTGAAGCTTTCTTT. Full variable domain (remainder filled in from reference TRBV7-2 and TRBJ1-1): GAGVSQSPSNKVTEKGKDVELRCDPISGHTALYWYRQSLGQGLEFLIYFQGNSAPDKSGLPSDRFSAERTGGSVSTLTIQRTQQEDSAVYLCASSSRGTGTEAFFGQGTRLTVV.